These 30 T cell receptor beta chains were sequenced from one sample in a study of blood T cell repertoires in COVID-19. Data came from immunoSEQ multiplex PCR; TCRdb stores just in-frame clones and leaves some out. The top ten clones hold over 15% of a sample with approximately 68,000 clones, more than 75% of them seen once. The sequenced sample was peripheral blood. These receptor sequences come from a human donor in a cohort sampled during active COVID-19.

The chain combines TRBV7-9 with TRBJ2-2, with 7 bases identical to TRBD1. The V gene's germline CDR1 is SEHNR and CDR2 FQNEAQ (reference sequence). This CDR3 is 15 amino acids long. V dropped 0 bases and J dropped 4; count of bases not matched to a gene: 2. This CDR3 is CASSLATGTTGELFF. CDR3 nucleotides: TGTGCCAGCAGCTTAGCGACAGGGACCACCGGGGAGCTGTTTTTT.

CDR3 bases: TGTGCCAGCAGCCAAACTGGACTATTCACCGGGGAGCTGTTTTTT. Protein: CASSQTGLFTGELFF. The chain links TRBV3-1 (or the pseudogene TRBV3-2) to TRBJ2-2; the D gene is possibly TRBD2 (6 bases). V was clipped by 2 bases and J by 4 bases, with 11 bases between them. Germline CDR1 is LGHDT and CDR2 is YNNKEL (reference sequence). The CDR3 consists of 15 residues.

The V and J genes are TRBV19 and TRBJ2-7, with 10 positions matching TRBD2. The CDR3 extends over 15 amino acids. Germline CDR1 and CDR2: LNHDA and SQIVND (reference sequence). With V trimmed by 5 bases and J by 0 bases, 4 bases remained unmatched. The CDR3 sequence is CASSGGLAASYEQYF. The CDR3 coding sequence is TGTGCCAGTAGTGGCGGACTAGCGGCCTCCTACGAGCAGTACTTC.

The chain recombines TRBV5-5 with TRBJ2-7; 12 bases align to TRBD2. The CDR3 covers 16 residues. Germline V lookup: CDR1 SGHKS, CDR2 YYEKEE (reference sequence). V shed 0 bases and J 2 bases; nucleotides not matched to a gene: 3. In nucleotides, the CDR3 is TGTGCCAGCAGCTTGGGTGCTAGCGGGGGGGCCTACGAGCAGTACTTC. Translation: CASSLGASGGAYEQYF.

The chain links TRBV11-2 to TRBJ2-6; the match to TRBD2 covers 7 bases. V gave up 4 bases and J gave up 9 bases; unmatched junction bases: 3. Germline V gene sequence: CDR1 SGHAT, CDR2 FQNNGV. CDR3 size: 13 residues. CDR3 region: CASSWGEGNVLTF. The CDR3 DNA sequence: TGTGCCAGCAGCTGGGGGGAGGGCAACGTCCTGACTTTC.

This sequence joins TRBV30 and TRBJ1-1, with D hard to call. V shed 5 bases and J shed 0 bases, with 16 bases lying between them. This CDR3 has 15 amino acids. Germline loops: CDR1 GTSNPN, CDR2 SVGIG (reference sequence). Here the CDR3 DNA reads TGTGCCTGGGAGGTACGGGGAACTATGAACACTGAAGCTTTCTTT. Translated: CAWEVRGTMNTEAFF.

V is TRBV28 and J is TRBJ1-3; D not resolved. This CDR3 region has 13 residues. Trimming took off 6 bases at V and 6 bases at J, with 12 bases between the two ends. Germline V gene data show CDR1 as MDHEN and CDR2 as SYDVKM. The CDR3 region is CASSYRSLNTIYF. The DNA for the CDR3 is TGTGCCAGCAGCTACCGCTCCTTAAACACCATATATTTT.

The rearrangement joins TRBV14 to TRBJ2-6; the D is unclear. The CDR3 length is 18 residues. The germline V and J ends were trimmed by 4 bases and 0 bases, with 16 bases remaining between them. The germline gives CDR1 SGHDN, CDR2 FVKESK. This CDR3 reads CASSRRLFPGSGANVLTF. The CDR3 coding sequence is TGTGCCAGCAGCCGCCGACTGTTCCCCGGCTCTGGGGCCAACGTCCTGACTTTC.

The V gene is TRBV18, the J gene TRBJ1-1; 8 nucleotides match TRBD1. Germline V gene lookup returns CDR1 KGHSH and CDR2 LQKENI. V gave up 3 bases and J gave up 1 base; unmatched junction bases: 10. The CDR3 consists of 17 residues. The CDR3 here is CASSPTPIGQGNTEAFF. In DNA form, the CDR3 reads TGTGCCAGCTCACCCACGCCAATCGGACAGGGGAACACTGAAGCTTTCTTT.

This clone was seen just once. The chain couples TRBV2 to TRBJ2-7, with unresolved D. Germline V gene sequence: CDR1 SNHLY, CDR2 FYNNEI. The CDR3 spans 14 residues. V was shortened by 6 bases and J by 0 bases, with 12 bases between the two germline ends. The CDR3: CASRISVSSYEQYF. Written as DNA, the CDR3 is TGTGCCAGCAGGATCAGCGTAAGCTCCTACGAGCAGTACTTC.

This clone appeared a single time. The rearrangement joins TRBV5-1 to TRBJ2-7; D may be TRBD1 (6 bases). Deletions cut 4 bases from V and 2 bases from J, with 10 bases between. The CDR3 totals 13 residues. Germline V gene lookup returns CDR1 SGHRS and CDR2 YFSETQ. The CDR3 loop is CASSETGPYEQYF. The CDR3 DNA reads TGCGCCAGCAGCGAAACAGGGCCCTACGAGCAGTACTTC.

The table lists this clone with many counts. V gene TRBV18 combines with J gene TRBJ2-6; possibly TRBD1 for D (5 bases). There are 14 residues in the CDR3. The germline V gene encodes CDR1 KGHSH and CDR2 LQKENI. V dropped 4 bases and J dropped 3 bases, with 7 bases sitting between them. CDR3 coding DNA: TGTGCCAGCTCACAGGGGAATGGGGCCAACGTCCTGACTTTC. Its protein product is CASSQGNGANVLTF. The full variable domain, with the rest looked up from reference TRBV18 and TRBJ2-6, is NAGVMQNPRHLVRRRGQEARLRCSPMKGHSHVYWYRQLPEEGLKFMVYLQKENIIDESGMPKERFSAEFPKEGPSILRIQQVVRGDSAAYFCASSQGNGANVLTFGAGSRLTVL.

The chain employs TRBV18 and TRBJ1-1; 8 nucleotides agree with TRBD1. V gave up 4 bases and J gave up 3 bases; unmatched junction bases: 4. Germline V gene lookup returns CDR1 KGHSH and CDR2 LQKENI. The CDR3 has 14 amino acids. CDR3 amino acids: CASSQDRVHTEAFF. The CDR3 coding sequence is TGTGCCAGCTCACAGGACAGGGTGCACACTGAAGCTTTCTTT.

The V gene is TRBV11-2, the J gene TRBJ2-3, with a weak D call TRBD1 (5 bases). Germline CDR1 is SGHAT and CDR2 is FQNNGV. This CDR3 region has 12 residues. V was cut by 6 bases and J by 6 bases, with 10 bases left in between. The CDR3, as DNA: TGTGCCAGCAGGTCGCCAGGGGATACGCAGTATTTT. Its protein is CASRSPGDTQYF.

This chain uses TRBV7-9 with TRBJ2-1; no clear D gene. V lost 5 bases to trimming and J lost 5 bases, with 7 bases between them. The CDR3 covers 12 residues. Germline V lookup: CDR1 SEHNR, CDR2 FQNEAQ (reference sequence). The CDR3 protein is CASSLLHNEQFF. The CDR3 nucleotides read TGTGCCAGCAGCCTACTTCACAATGAGCAGTTCTTC.

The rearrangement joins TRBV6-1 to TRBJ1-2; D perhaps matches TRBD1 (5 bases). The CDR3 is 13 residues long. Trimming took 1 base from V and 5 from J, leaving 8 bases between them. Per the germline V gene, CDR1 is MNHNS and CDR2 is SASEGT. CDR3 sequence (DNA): TGTGCCAGCAGTGAAGGGGGCCTATATGGCTACACCTTC. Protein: CASSEGGLYGYTF.

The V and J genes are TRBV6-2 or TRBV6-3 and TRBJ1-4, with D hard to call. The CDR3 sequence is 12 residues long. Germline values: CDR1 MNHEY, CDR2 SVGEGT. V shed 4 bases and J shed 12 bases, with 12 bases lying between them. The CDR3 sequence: CASSFPFGELFF. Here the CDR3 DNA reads TGTGCCAGCAGTTTCCCATTCGGGGAACTGTTTTTT.

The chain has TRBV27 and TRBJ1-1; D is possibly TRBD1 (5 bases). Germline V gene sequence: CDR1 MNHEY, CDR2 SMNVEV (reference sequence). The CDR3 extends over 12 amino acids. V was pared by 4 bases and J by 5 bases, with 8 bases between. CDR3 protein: CASSWGGTEAFF. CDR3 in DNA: TGTGCCAGCAGTTGGGGGGGGACTGAAGCTTTCTTT.

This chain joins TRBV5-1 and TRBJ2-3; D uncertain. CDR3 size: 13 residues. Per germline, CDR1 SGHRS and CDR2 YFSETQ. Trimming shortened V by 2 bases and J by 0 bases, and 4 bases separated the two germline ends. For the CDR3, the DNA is TGCGCCAGCAGCTTAGAGAGCACAGATACGCAGTATTTT. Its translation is CASSLESTDTQYF.

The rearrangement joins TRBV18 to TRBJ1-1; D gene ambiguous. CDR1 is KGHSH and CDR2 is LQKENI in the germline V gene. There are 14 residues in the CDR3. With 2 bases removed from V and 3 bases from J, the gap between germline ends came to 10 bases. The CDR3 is CASSPEGGYTEAFF. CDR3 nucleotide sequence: TGTGCCAGCTCACCAGAGGGAGGGTACACTGAAGCTTTCTTT.

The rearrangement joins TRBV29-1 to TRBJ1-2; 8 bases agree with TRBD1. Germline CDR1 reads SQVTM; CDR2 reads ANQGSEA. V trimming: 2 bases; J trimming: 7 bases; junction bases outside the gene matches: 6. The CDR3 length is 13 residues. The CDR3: CSVERQGHRGYTF. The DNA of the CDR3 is TGCAGCGTTGAAAGACAGGGGCATCGTGGCTACACCTTC.

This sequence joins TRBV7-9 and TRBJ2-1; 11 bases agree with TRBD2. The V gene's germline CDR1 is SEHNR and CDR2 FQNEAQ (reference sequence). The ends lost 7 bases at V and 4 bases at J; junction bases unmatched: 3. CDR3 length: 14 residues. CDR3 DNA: TGTGCCAGCAAGCGACTAGCGGGGTACAATGAGCAGTTCTTC. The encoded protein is CASKRLAGYNEQFF.

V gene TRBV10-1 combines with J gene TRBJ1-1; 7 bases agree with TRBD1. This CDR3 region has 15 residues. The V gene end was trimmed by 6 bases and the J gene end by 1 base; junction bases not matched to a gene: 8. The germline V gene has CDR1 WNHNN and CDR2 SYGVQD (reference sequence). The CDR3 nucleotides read TGCGCCAGCAGCCCCGGGACAGCCCAGAACACTGAAGCTTTCTTT. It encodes CASSPGTAQNTEAFF.

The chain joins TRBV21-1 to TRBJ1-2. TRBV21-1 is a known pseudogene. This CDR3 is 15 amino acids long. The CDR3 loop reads CASSSRDYGGNGYTF. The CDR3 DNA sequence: TGTGCCAGCAGCAGCCGGGATTATGGGGGGAATGGCTACACCTTC.

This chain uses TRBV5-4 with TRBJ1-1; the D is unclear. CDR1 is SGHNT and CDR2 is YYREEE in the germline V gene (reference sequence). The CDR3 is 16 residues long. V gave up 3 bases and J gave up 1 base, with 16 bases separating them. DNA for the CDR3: TGTGCCAGCAGCTGGCGGAGCACTCAGCCGAACACTGAAGCTTTCTTT. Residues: CASSWRSTQPNTEAFF. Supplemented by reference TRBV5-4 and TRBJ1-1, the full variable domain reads ETGVTQSPTHLIKTRGQQVTLRCSSQSGHNTVSWYQQALGQGPQFIFQYYREEENGRGNFPPRFSGLQFPNYSSELNVNALELDDSALYLCASSWRSTQPNTEAFFGQGTRLTVV.

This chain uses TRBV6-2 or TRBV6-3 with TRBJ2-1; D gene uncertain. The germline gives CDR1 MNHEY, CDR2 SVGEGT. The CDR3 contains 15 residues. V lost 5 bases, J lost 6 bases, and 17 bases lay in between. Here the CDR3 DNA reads TGTGCCAGCAGTCAAGTCCCATTTGGCACCAATGAGCAGTTCTTC. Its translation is CASSQVPFGTNEQFF.

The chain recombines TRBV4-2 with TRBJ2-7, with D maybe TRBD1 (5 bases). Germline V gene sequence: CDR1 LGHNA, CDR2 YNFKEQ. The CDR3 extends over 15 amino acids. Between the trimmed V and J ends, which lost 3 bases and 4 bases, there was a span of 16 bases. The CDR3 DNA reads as TGTGCCAGCAGCCAGGCCCCAGGGCAGGCGTACGAGCAGTACTTC. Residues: CASSQAPGQAYEQYF.

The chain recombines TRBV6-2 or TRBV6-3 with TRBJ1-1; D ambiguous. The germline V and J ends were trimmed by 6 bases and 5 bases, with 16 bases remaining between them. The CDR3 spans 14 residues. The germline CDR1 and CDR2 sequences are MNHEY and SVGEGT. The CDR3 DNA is TGTGCCAGCAGCTCTACTGAGGGTGGGACTGAAGCTTTCTTT. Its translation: CASSSTEGGTEAFF.

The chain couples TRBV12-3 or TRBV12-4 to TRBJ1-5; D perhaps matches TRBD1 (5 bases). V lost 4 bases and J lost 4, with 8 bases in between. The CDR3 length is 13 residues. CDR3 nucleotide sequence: TGTGCCAGCAGTTACGGGGGAAATCAGCCCCAGCATTTT. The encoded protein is CASSYGGNQPQHF.

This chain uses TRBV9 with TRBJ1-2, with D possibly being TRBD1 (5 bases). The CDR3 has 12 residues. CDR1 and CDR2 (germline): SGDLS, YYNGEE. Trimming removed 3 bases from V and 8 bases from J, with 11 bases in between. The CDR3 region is CASSEGMGGYTF. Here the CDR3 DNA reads TGTGCCAGCAGCGAGGGGATGGGAGGCTACACCTTC.